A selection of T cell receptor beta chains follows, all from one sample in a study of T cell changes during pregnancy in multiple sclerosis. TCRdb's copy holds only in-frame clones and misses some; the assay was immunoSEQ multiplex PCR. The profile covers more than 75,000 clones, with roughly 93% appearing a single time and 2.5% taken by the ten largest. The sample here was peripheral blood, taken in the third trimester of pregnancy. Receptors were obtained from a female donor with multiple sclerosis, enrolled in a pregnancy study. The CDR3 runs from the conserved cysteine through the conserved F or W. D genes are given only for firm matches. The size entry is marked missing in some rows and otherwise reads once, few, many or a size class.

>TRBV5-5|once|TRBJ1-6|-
CASSLEGTPIRALHF
TGTGCCAGCAGCTTGGAAGGGACACCGATACGGGCCCTCCACTTT
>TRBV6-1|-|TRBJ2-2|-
CASTLAGELFF
TGTGCCAGCACCCTCGCGGGGGAGCTGTTTTTT
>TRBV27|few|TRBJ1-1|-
CASTWTGGETEAFF
TGTGCCAGCACCTGGACTGGCGGTGAAACTGAAGCTTTCTTT
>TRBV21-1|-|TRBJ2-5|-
CASLGLAGAKQETQYF
TGTGCCAGTCTGGGACTAGCGGGGGCCAAGCAAGAGACCCAGTACTTC
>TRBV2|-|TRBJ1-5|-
CASCRAPREGNQPQHF
TGTGCCAGCTGCAGGGCCCCTCGAGAAGGCAATCAGCCCCAGCATTTT
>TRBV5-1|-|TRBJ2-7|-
CASSPPVAGSLYEQYF
TGCGCCAGCAGCCCGCCAGTGGCGGGATCCCTCTACGAGCAGTACTTC
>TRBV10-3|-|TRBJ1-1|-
CAISEARGTEAFF
TGTGCCATCAGTGAGGCTAGGGGGACGGAAGCTTTCTTT
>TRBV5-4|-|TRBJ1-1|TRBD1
CASSLTGETLAFF
TGTGCCAGCAGCTTGACAGGGGAGACTTTAGCTTTCTTT
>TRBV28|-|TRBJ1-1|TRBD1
CASTPGGENTEAFF
TGTGCCAGCACTCCAGGGGGCGAGAACACTGAAGCTTTCTTT
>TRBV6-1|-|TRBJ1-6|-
CASSESRTSPLHF
TGTGCCAGCAGTGAATCTAGGACATCACCCCTCCACTTT
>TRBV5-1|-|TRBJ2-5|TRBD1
CASSLGTGTQETQYF
TGCGCCAGCAGCTTGGGGACAGGGACACAAGAGACCCAGTACTTC
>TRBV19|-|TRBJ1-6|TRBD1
CASSFSGTGAESPLHF
TGTGCCAGTAGTTTCTCCGGGACAGGGGCGGAATCACCCCTCCACTTT
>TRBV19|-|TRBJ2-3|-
CASNSRGATDTQYF
TGTGCCAGTAACAGCAGGGGAGCCACAGATACGCAGTATTTT
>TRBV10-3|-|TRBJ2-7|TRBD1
CAISEGQGYEQYF
TGTGCCATCAGTGAAGGACAGGGTTACGAGCAGTACTTC
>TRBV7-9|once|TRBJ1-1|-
CASSSQGMNTEAFF
TGTGCCAGCAGCTCCCAGGGCATGAACACTGAAGCTTTCTTT
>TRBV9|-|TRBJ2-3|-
CASSVVGRVDTDTQYF
TGTGCCAGCAGCGTAGTGGGCAGGGTAGACACAGATACGCAGTATTTT
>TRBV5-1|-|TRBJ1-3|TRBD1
CASSSQGAGNTIYF
TGCGCCAGCAGCTCCCAGGGGGCTGGAAACACCATATATTTT
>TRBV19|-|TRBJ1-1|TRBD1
CASTPSTGSATEAFF
TGTGCCAGTACCCCTTCGACAGGGTCGGCCACTGAAGCTTTCTTT
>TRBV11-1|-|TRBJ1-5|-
CASSLTGSQPQHF
TGTGCCAGCAGCTTAACAGGATCCCAGCCCCAGCATTTT
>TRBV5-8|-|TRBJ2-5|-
CASSLSDLRGLETQYF
TGTGCCAGCAGCTTGAGTGACTTGAGGGGGTTGGAGACCCAGTACTTC
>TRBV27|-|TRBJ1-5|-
CASSFVFGSRQPQHF
TGTGCCAGCAGTTTCGTGTTCGGGTCTAGGCAGCCCCAGCATTTT
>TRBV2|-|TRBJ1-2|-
CASSSAGGTYGYTF
TGTGCCAGCAGCTCCGCCGGGGGTACCTATGGCTACACCTTC
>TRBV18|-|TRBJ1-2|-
CASSLGGTGYGYTF
TGTGCCAGCTCACTCGGAGGTACCGGCTATGGCTACACCTTC
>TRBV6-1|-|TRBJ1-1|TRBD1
CASTQGQPNTEAFF
TGTGCCAGCACCCAGGGACAGCCGAACACTGAAGCTTTCTTT
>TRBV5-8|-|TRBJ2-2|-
CAGLGVNTGELFF
TGTGCTGGGCTTGGCGTGAACACCGGGGAGCTGTTTTTT
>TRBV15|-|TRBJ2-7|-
CATSSRAGGVYEQYF
TGTGCCACCAGCAGTCGCGCTGGCGGAGTCTACGAGCAGTACTTC
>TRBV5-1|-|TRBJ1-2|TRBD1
CASSHLTGGFNYGYTF
TGCGCCAGCAGCCATTTGACAGGGGGATTCAACTATGGCTACACCTTC
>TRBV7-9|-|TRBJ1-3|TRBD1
CASSWGQGIEGTIYF
TGTGCCAGCAGCTGGGGACAGGGGATAGAAGGGACCATATATTTT
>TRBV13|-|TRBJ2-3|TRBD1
CASSSGTADTDTQYF
TGTGCCAGCAGCTCCGGGACAGCCGACACAGATACGCAGTATTTT